Sequencing of this T cell receptor beta chain was carried out in a study of T cell responses to AZD1222 COVID-19 vaccine. Study findings and constraints: All repertoire sampling was performed exclusively after the peak T cell response. There were mostly white British donors and more females than males, and clonal diversity was possibly underestimated. Seropositive AZD1222 recipients at baseline numbered only five or six.

Profiling relied on immunoSEQ multiplex PCR, and the TCRdb table lists in-frame clones only, not all of them. Of 150,000 to 200,000 clones in the sample, around 90% were seen once. As concerns this clone: The antigen is not known.

Pooling covered second doses at about 4 or about 12 weeks. The CDR3 spans 16 residues. The TCR was taken from an adult who received the AZD1222 COVID-19 vaccine. The source material was peripheral blood, sampled 28 days after the second AZD1222 dose. The chain recombines TRBV21-1 with TRBJ1-1. TRBV21-1 represents a pseudogene. In nucleotides, the CDR3 is TGTGCCAGCAGCAAAGTGGGAGGGCAGGCCACCGCTGAAGCTTTCTTT. Amino acids: CASSKVGGQATAEAFF.